These T cell receptor beta chains were read from a single sample in a study of molecular identifiers for immune sequencing clone quantification. TCRdb analysed the PCR reads with MiXCR anew, one entry per CDR3 protein. Here the sample spans around 460,000 distinct CDR3 sequences, around 21% being singletons. Sequencing was performed on naive CD8+ T cells from blood, with Jurkat cell RNA spiked in. These receptor sequences come from a human donor in good health. Some libraries in this study had Jurkat cell RNA spiked in. The CDR3 runs from the conserved cysteine through the conserved F or W. Each record gives: CDR3 length, V gene, J gene, D gene, clone size, CDR3 DNA, CDR3 protein. The D gene is left open where the match is weak. Not all rows give a size; the values are once, few, many and, for expanded clones, a class.

>14|TRBV13|TRBJ2-7|NA|many
TGTGCCAGCAGCGCGGGACGGAACTCCTACGAGCAGTACTTC
CASSAGRNSYEQYF
>13|TRBV27|TRBJ1-6|NA|few
TGTGCCAGCAGTTTGAAGTATAATTCACCCCTCCACTTT
CASSLKYNSPLHF
>15|TRBV29-1|TRBJ2-7|NA|many
TGCAGCGTTGAAGATTGGCAGGGGTCCTCCTACGAGCAGTACTTC
CSVEDWQGSSYEQYF
>17|TRBV19|TRBJ2-3|NA|NA
TGTGCCAGTAGTATCCTACTACTAACGGGAGATCCAGATACGCAGTATTTT
CASSILLLTGDPDTQYF
>15|TRBV7-9|TRBJ1-1|NA|NA
TGTGCCAGCAGCGAAAACAGGAACATGAACACTGAAGCTTTCTTT
CASSENRNMNTEAFF
>15|TRBV7-2|TRBJ2-3|TRBD2|many
TGTGCCAGCAGCTTACAGCGGGGGGGCCCAGATACGCAGTATTTT
CASSLQRGGPDTQYF
>12|TRBV5-8|TRBJ1-1|NA|NA
TGTGCCAGCAGCTGGAGGGGCACTGAAGCTTTCTTT
CASSWRGTEAFF
>15|TRBV27|TRBJ2-7|NA|many
TGTGCCAGCAGTTTTGAAGGGGGGGGGTACTACGAGCAGTACTTC
CASSFEGGGYYEQYF
>14|TRBV19|TRBJ2-5|TRBD1|NA
TGTGCCAGTAGTGTGGGACAGGGTAAAGAGACCCAGTACTTC
CASSVGQGKETQYF
>16|TRBV7-9|TRBJ2-2|NA|NA
TGTGCCAGCAGCCCCCGGCCGGGACTTAACACCGGGGAGCTGTTTTTT
CASSPRPGLNTGELFF
>16|TRBV6-5|TRBJ2-7|NA|NA
TGTGCCAGCAGCCAAGGTCCTCTACAAAGCTCCTACGAGCTGTACTTC
CASSQGPLQSSYELYF
>17|TRBV9|TRBJ2-7|NA|NA
TGTGCCAGCAACGCCTTCATTAGCTCCTCAATACAGGACGAGCAGTACTTC
CASNAFISSSIQDEQYF
>15|TRBV19|TRBJ2-2|NA|NA
TGTGCCAGTAGGAAGGGCACAAGGGACGCCGGGGAGCTGTTTTTT
CASRKGTRDAGELFF
>16|TRBV7-9|TRBJ1-5|NA|many
TGTGCCAGCAGCTTAGTTGGGGGGGCTAGCAATCAGCCCCAGCATTTT
CASSLVGGASNQPQHF
>14|TRBV6-1|TRBJ2-7|NA|NA
TGTGCCAGCAGTGAAGATATAGGGCTCTACGAGCAGTACTTC
CASSEDIGLYEQYF
>18|TRBV4-3|TRBJ2-7|TRBD2|many
TGCGCCAGCAGCCAAGATCGCTATAGCGGGGGGTACCTCTACGAGCAGTACTTC
CASSQDRYSGGYLYEQYF
>12|TRBV6-5|TRBJ2-1|NA|many
TGTGCCAGCAGAAACGGGAAGAATGAGCAGTTCTTC
CASRNGKNEQFF
>15|TRBV20-1|TRBJ2-7|TRBD1|NA
TGCAGTGCTAGAGATCTTTTAGGACAGGTCTCCGAGCAGTACTTC
CSARDLLGQVSEQYF
>14|TRBV20-1|TRBJ2-7|TRBD1|NA
TGCAGTGCTAAAGATCGCGACAGGGAATACGAGCAGTACTTC
CSAKDRDREYEQYF
>17|TRBV24-1|TRBJ2-3|NA|NA
TGTGCCACCAGTGATTTGCAGGGCAGTCCCAGCACAGATACGCAGTATTTT
CATSDLQGSPSTDTQYF
>14|TRBV28|TRBJ1-2|NA|many
TGTGCCAGCAGTCCCCCCCTACAGGTCTATGGCTACACCTTC
CASSPPLQVYGYTF
>16|TRBV28|TRBJ2-3|NA|few
TGTGCCAGCAGTTTATCCGGGAGTGAGGGCACAGATACGCAGTATTTT
CASSLSGSEGTDTQYF
>17|TRBV2|TRBJ2-4|NA|NA
TGTGCCAGCAGTGAGTCCCCCATTATGGGAGCCAAAAACATTCGGTACTTC
CASSESPIMGAKNIRYF
>15|TRBV7-8|TRBJ2-3|TRBD2|many
TGTGCCAGCAGCCCACGGGTAACTAGCGTAGATACGCAGTATTTT
CASSPRVTSVDTQYF
>15|TRBV25-1|TRBJ2-5|TRBD2|many
TGTGCCAGCAGTGAAATACCTAGCGGAGAGGAGACCCAGTACTTC
CASSEIPSGEETQYF
>13|TRBV20-1|TRBJ1-1|NA|many
TGCAGTGCTAGACCGGACAGGAACACTGAAGCTTTCTTT
CSARPDRNTEAFF
>13|TRBV12-3/TRBV12-4|TRBJ1-2|NA|few
TGTGCCAGCAGTTTGAACAGGGAGGATGGCTACACCTTC
CASSLNREDGYTF
>13|TRBV30|TRBJ2-7|TRBD2|NA
TGTGCCTGGAGACTAGCGGGGGTCTACGAGCAGTACTTC
CAWRLAGVYEQYF
>17|TRBV20-1|TRBJ2-5|TRBD2|few
TGCAGTGCTAGAACTCTTAGACTAGCGGGGGGCAAAGAGACCCAGTACTTC
CSARTLRLAGGKETQYF
>15|TRBV20-1|TRBJ2-5|TRBD2|few
TGCAGTGCTGAAACTAGCGGGGGAACCGAAGAGACCCAGTACTTC
CSAETSGGTEETQYF
>13|TRBV6-2/TRBV6-3|TRBJ1-1|NA|NA
TGTGCCAGCAACCCAGGGCCGAACACTGAAGCTTTCTTT
CASNPGPNTEAFF
>15|TRBV6-5|TRBJ2-7|NA|many
TGTGCCAGCAGTTACTTAAACGCCGGGGGATACGAGCAGTACTTC
CASSYLNAGGYEQYF
>16|TRBV4-3|TRBJ1-1|TRBD1|many
TGCGCCAGCAGCCAAGGGACAGGGGGGGCCCCCACTGAAGCTTTCTTT
CASSQGTGGAPTEAFF
>15|TRBV20-1|TRBJ2-2|TRBD2|NA
TGCAGTGCGCCCAGACTAGCGGAGAACACCGGGGAGCTGTTTTTT
CSAPRLAENTGELFF
>13|TRBV7-9|TRBJ1-5|NA|few
TGTGCCAGCAGCTTAGAATCTTTGGCGCCCCAGCATTTT
CASSLESLAPQHF